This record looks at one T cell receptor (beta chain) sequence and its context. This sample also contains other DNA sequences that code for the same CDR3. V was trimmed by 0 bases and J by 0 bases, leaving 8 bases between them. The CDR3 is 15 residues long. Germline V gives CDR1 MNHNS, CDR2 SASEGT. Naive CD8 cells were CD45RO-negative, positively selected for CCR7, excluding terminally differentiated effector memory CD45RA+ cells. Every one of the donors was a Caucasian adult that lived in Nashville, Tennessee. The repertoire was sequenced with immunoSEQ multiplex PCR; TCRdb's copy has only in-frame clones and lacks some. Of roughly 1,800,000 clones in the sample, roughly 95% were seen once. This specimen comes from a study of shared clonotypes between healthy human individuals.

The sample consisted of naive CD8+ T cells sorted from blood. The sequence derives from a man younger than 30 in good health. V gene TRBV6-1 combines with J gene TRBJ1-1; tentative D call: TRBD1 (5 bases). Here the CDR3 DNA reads TGTGCCAGCAGTGAAGCCGGGGGGATGAACACTGAAGCTTTCTTT. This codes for CASSEAGGMNTEAFF.